This T cell receptor (beta chain) originates from a study of T cell repertoires in cytomegalovirus infection. Looking at the study overall: Based on public TCR beta signatures, there were indications of CMV infection and of a matching HLA type. Overall study findings and caveats: Public TCR beta family frequency separated CMV-and-HLA carriers, including in an independent cohort.

The V and J ends lost 5 bases and 4 bases, in that order; junction bases with no gene match: 8. The CDR3 sequence is 16 residues long. Germline V CDR1 and CDR2: LGHNT, FRNRAP. TCRdb ran MiXCR on the reads and lists one entry per CDR3 protein. The repertoire has about 450,000 distinct CDR3 sequences, approximately 31% of them found once; the top ten carry approximately 15%. About this clonotype: Antigen specificity is unknown.

The source is a human donor in good health (CMV status not recorded). Some clones in this sample may be carry-over from other donors' samples. The specimen sequenced was PBMCs. V is TRBV12-5 and J is TRBJ2-1, with 10 positions matching TRBD2. CDR3 loop: CASGPWTSGRYNEQFF. The CDR3 bases are TGTGCTAGTGGTCCCTGGACTAGCGGAAGATACAATGAGCAGTTCTTC.